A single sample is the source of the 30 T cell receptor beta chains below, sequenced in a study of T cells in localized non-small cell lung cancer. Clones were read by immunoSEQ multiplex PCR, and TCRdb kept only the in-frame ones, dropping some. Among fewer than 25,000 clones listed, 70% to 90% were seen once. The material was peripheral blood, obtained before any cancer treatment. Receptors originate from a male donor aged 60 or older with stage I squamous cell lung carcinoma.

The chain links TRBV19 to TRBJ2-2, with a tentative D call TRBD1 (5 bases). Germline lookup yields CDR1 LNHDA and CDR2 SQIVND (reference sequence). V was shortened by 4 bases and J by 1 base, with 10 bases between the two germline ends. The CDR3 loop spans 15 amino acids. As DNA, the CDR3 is TGTGCCAGTAGTACAGGGTTCTTGAACACCGGGGAGCTGTTTTTT. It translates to CASSTGFLNTGELFF.

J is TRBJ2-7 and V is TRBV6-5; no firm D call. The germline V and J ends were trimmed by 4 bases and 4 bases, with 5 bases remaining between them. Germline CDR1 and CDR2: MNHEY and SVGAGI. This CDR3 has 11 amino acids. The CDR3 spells CASSLGYEQYF. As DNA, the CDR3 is TGTGCCAGCAGTTTAGGATACGAGCAGTACTTC.

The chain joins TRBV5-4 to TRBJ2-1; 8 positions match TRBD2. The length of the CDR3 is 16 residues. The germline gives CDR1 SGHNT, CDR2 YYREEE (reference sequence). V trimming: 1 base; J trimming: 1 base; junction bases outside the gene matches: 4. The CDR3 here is CASSLSAGVSYNEQFF. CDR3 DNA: TGTGCCAGCAGCTTGTCAGCGGGGGTGTCCTACAATGAGCAGTTCTTC. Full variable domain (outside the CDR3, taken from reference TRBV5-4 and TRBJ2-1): ETGVTQSPTHLIKTRGQQVTLRCSSQSGHNTVSWYQQALGQGPQFIFQYYREEENGRGNFPPRFSGLQFPNYSSELNVNALELDDSALYLCASSLSAGVSYNEQFFGPGTRLTVL.

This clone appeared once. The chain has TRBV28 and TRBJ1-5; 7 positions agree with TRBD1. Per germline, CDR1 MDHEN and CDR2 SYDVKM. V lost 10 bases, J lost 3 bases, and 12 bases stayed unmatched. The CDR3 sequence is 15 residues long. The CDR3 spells CAITERGQVNQPQHF. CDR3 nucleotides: TGTGCCATCACCGAAAGGGGGCAGGTCAATCAGCCCCAGCATTTT.

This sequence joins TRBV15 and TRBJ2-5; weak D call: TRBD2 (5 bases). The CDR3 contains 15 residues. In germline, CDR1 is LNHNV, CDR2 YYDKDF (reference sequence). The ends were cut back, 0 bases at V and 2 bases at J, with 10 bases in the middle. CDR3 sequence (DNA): TGTGCCACCAGCAGAGAACAAGCGGTACAAGAGACCCAGTACTTC. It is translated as CATSREQAVQETQYF.

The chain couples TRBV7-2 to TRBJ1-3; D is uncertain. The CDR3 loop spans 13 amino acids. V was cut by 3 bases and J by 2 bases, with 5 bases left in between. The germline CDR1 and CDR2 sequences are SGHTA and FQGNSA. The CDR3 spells CASSFAAGNTIYF. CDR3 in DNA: TGTGCCAGCAGCTTTGCAGCTGGAAACACCATATATTTT.

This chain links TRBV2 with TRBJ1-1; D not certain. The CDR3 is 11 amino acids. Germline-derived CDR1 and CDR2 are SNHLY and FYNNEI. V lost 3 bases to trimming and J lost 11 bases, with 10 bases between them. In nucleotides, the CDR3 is TGTGCCAGCAGTGAGGTGGGCTTTGCTTTCTTT. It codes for CASSEVGFAFF.

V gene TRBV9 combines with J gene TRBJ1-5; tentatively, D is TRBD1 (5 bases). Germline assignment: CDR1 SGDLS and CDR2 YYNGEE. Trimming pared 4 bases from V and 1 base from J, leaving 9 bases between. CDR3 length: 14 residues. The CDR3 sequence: CASSLRDSNQPQHF. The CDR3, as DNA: TGTGCCAGCAGCCTGAGGGACAGCAATCAGCCCCAGCATTTT.

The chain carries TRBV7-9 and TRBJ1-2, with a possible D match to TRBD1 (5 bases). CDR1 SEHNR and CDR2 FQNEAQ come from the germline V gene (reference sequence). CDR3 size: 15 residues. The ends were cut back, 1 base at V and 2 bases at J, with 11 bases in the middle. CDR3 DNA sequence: TGTGCCAGCAGCTTAGAGTTCGCAGGGAACTATGGCTACACCTTC. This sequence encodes CASSLEFAGNYGYTF.

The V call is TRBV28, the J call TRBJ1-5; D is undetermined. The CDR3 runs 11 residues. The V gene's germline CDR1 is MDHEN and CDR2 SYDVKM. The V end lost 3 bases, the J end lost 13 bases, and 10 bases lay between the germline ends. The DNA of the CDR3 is TGTGCCAGCAGTTTCCGCCAGGATCAGCATTTT. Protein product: CASSFRQDQHF. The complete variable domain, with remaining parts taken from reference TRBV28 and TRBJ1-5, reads DVKVTQSSRYLVKRTGEKVFLECVQDMDHENMFWYRQDPGLGLRLIYFSYDVKMKEKGDIPEGYSVSREKKERFSLILESASTNQTSMYLCASSFRQDQHFGDGTRLSIL.

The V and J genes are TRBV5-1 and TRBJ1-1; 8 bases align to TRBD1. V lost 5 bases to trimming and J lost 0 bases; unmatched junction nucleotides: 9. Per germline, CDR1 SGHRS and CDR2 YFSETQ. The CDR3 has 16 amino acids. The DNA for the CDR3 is TGCGCCAGCAGTTTACAGGGGGTGTCAATGAACACTGAAGCTTTCTTT. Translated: CASSLQGVSMNTEAFF.

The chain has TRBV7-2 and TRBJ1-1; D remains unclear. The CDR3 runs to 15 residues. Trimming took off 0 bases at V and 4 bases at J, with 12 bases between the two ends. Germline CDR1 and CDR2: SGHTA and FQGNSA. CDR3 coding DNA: TGTGCCAGCAGCTTAGCTCCACAAGGCAGCACTGAAGCTTTCTTT. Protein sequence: CASSLAPQGSTEAFF.

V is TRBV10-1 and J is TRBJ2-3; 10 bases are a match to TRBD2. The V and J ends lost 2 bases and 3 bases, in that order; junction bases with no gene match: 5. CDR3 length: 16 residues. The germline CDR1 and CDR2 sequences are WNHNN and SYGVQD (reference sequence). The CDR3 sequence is CASSEGSGGQTDTQYF. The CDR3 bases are TGCGCCAGCAGTGAGGGTAGCGGGGGGCAAACAGATACGCAGTATTTT.

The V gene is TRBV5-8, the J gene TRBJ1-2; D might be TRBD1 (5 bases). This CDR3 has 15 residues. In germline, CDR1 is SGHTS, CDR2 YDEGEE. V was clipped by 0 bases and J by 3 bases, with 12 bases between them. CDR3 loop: CASSLVAGRDYGYTF. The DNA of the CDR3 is TGTGCCAGCAGCTTGGTTGCAGGGAGGGACTATGGCTACACCTTC.

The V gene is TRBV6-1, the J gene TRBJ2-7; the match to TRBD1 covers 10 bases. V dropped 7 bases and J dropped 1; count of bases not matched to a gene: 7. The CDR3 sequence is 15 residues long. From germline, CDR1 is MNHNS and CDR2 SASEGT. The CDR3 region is CASTGQGWTSYEQYF. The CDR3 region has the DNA TGTGCCAGCACGGGACAGGGGTGGACGTCCTACGAGCAGTACTTC.

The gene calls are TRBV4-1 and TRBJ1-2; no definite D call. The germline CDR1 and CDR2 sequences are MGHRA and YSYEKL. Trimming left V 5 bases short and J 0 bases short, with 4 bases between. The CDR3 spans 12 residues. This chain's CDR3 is CASSLANYGYTF. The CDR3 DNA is TGCGCCAGCAGCTTAGCTAACTATGGCTACACCTTC.

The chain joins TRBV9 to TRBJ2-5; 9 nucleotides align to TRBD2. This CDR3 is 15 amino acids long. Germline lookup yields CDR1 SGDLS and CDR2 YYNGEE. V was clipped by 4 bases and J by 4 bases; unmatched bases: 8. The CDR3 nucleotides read TGTGCCAGCAGCAGGAGCGGGGGGACGGGAGAGACCCAGTACTTC. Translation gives CASSRSGGTGETQYF.

CDR3 sequence reads: CASSPPGTSNEKLFF. The CDR3 DNA is TGTGCCAGCAGTCCGCCCGGGACCTCTAATGAAAAACTGTTTTTT. The chain employs TRBV28 and TRBJ1-4; possibly TRBD1 for D (5 bases). This CDR3 is built from 15 residues. Germline loops: CDR1 MDHEN, CDR2 SYDVKM. Trimming pared 5 bases from V and 3 bases from J, leaving 13 bases between.

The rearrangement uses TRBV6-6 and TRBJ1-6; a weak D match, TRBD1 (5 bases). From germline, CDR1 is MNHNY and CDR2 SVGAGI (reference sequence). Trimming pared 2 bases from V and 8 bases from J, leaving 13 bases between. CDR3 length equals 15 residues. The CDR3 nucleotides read TGTGCCAGCAGTTACACGCAGGGAATGGATTCACCCCTCCACTTT. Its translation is CASSYTQGMDSPLHF.

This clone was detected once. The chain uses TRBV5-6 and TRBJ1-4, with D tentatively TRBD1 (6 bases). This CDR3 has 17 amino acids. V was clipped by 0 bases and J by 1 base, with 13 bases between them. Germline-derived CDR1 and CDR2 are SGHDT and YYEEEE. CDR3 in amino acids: CASSLGPGGRTNEKLFF. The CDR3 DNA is TGTGCCAGCAGCTTGGGACCCGGGGGCAGAACTAATGAAAAACTGTTTTTT. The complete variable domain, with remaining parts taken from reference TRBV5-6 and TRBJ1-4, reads DAGVTQSPTHLIKTRGQQVTLRCSPKSGHDTVSWYQQALGQGPQFIFQYYEEEERQRGNFPDRFSGHQFPNYSSELNVNALLLGDSALYLCASSLGPGGRTNEKLFFGSGTQLSVL.

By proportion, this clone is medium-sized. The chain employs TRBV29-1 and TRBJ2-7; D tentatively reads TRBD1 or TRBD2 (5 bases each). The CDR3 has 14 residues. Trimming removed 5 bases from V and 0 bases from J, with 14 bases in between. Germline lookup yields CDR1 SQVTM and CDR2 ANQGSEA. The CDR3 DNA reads TGCAGCGTTTCCGGGACGGGGAGCTCCTACGAGCAGTACTTC. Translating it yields CSVSGTGSSYEQYF.

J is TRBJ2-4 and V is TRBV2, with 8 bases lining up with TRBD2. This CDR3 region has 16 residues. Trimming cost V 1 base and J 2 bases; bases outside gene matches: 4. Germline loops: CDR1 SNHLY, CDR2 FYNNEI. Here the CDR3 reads CASSEVVAGPKNIQYF. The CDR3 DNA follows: TGTGCCAGCAGTGAAGTGGTAGCGGGGCCCAAAAACATTCAGTACTTC.

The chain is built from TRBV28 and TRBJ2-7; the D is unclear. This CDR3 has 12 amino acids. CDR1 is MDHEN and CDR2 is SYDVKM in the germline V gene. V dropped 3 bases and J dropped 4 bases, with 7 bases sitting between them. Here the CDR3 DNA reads TGTGCCAGCAGTTTTGGGCAATACGAGCAGTACTTC. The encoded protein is CASSFGQYEQYF.

CDR3 nucleotide sequence: TGTGCCAGCAGCTTAAAGTCTCACGGGGGCGGGACAGAGAACTATGGCTACACCTTC. It specifies CASSLKSHGGGTENYGYTF. The chain links TRBV7-9 to TRBJ1-2; TRBD1 aligns across 7 bases. The V gene end was trimmed by 2 bases and the J gene end by 2 bases; junction bases not matched to a gene: 17. This CDR3 is 19 amino acids long. Per the germline V gene, CDR1 is SEHNR and CDR2 is FQNEAQ (reference sequence).

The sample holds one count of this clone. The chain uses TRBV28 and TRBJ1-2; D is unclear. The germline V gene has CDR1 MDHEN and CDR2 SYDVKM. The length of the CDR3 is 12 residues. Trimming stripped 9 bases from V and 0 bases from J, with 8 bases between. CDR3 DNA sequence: TGTGCCAGTTCTTCGACTAACTATGGCTACACCTTC. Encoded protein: CASSSTNYGYTF.

CDR3 nucleotides: TGTGCCAGCAGTTACGGGACAGCTAATTCACCCCTCCACTTT. Its translation is CASSYGTANSPLHF. The chain combines TRBV6-5 with TRBJ1-6; 7 bases map to TRBD1. Germline V lookup: CDR1 MNHEY, CDR2 SVGAGI. The trim removed 2 bases at V and 6 bases at J, leaving 1 base unmatched. The CDR3 spans 14 residues.

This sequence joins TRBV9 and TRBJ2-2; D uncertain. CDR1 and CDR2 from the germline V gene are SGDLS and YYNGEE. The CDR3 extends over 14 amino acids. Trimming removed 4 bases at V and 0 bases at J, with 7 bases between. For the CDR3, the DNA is TGTGCCAGCAGCCACAACGCGAACACCGGGGAGCTGTTTTTT. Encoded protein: CASSHNANTGELFF.

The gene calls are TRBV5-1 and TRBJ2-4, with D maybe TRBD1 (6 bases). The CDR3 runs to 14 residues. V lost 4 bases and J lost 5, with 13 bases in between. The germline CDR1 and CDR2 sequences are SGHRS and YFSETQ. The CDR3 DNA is TGCGCCAGCAGCCCCGTTTGGACAGAAAACATTCAGTACTTC. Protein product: CASSPVWTENIQYF.

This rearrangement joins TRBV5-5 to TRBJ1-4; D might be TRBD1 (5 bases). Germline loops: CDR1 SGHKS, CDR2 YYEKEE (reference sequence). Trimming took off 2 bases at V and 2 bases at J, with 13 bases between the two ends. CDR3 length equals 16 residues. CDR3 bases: TGTGCCAGCAGCTTACTGCCGGGACGGACTAATGAAAAACTGTTTTTT. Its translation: CASSLLPGRTNEKLFF.

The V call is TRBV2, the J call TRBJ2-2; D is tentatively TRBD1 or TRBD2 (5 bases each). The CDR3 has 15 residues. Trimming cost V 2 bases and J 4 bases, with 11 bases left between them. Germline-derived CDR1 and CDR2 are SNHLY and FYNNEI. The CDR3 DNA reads TGTGCCAGCAGTGAACGTCCGGGACCCACCGGGGAGCTGTTTTTT. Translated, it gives CASSERPGPTGELFF.